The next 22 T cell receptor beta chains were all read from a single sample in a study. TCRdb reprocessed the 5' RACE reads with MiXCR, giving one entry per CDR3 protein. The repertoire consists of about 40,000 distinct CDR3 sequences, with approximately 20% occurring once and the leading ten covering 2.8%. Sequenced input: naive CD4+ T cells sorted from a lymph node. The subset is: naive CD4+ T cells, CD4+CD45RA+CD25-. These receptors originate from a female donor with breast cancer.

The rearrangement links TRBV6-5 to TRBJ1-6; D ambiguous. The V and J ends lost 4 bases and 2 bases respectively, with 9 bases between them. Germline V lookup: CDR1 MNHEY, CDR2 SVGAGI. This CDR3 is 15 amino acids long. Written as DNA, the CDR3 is TGTGCCAGCAGTTTAGGACGAACCTATAATTCACCCCTCCACTTT. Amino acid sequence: CASSLGRTYNSPLHF.

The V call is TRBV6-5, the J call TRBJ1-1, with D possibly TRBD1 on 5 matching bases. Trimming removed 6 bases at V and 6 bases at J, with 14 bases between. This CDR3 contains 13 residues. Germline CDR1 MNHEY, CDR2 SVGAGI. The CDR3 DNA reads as TGTGCCAGCAGCCGCGACAGAAGGGCTGAAGCTTTCTTT. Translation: CASSRDRRAEAFF.

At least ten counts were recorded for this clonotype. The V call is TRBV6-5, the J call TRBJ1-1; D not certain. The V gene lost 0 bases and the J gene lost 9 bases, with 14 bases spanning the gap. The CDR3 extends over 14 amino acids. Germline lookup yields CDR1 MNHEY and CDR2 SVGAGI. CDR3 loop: CASSYSKRALQAFF. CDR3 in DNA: TGTGCCAGCAGTTACTCGAAAAGGGCCCTGCAAGCTTTCTTT.

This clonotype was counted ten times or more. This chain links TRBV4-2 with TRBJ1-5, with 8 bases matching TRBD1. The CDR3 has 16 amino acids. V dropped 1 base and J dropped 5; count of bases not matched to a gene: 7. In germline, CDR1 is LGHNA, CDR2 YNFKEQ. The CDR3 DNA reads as TGTGCCAGCAGCCAAGTCGGACAGGGAGGCGATCAGCCCCAGCATTTT. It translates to CASSQVGQGGDQPQHF.

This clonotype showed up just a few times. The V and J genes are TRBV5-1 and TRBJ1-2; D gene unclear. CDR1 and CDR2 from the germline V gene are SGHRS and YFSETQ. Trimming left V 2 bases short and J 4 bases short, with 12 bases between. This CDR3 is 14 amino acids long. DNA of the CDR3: TGCGCCAGCAGCTTTGGAGAAGGGTCCTATGGCTACACCTTC. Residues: CASSFGEGSYGYTF.

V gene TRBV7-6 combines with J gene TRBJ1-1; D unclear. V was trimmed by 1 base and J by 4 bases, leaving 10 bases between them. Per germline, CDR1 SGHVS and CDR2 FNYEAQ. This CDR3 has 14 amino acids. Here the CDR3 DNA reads TGTGCCAGCAGCTTAGAACACAAGGGCACTGAAGCTTTCTTT. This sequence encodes CASSLEHKGTEAFF.

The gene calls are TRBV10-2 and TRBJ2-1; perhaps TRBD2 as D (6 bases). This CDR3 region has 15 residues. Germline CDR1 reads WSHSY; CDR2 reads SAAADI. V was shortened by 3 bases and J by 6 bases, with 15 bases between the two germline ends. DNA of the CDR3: TGCGCCAGCAGTGAACACGGGAGTGGGCGCAATGAGCAGTTCTTC. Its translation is CASSEHGSGRNEQFF.

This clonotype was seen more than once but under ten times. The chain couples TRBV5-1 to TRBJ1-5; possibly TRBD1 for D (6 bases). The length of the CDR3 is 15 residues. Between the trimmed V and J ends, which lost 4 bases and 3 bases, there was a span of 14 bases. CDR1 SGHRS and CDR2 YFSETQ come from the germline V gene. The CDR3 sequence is CASSADGQPNQPQHF. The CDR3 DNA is TGCGCCAGCAGCGCCGACGGACAGCCCAATCAGCCCCAGCATTTT.

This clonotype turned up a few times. The CDR3 DNA reads TGTGCCAGCAGCCTCGGGGAGGGGCGCGCATGGGAGCAGTTCTTC. This gives the protein CASSLGEGRAWEQFF. The chain has TRBV7-9 and TRBJ2-1, with 7 bases aligning to TRBD2. The V and J ends lost 5 bases and 10 bases, in that order; junction bases with no gene match: 14. The V gene's germline CDR1 is SEHNR and CDR2 FQNEAQ (reference sequence). The CDR3 runs 15 residues. Drawing the rest from reference TRBV7-9 and TRBJ2-1, the complete variable domain is DTGVSQNPRHKITKRGQNVTFRCDPISEHNRLYWYRQTLGQGPEFLTYFQNEAQLEKSRLLSDRFSAERPKGSFSTLEIQRTEQGDSAMYLCASSLGEGRAWEQFFGPGTRLTVL.

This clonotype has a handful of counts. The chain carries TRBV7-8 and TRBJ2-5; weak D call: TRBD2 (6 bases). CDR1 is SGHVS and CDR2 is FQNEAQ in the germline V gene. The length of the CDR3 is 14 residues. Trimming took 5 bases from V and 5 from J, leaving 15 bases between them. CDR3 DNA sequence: TGTGCCAGCAGCCGAGGGAGGACGAGGGAGACCCAGTACTTC. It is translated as CASSRGRTRETQYF.

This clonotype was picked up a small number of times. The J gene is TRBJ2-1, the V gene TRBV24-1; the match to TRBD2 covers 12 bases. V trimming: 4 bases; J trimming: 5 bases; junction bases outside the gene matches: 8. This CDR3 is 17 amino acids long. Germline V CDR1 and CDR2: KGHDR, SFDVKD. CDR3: CATSEGIGTSGHNEQFF. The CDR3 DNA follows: TGTGCCACCAGTGAAGGGATCGGGACTAGCGGGCACAATGAGCAGTTCTTC.

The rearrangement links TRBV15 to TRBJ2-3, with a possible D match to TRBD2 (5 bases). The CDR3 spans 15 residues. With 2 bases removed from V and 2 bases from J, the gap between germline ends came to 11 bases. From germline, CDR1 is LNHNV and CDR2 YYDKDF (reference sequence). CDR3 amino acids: CATSRLADPTDTQYF. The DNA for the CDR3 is TGTGCCACCAGCAGACTAGCCGACCCCACAGATACGCAGTATTTT.

CDR3 sequence: CASSSWTVSSGNTIYF. In DNA, the CDR3 is TGTGCCAGCAGCTCTTGGACAGTTAGCTCTGGAAACACCATATATTTT. This chain joins TRBV5-6 and TRBJ1-3, with D perhaps TRBD1 (6 bases). Looked up from germline, CDR1 is SGHDT and CDR2 is YYEEEE. The CDR3 contains 16 residues. V gave up 3 bases and J gave up 0 bases, with 13 bases separating them.

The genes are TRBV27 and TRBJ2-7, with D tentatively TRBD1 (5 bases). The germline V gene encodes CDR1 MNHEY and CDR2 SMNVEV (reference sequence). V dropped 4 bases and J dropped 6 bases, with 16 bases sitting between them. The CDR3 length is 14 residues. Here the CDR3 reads CASSYDRNRFEQYF. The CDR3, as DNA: TGTGCCAGCAGTTATGACAGAAATAGGTTCGAGCAGTACTTC.

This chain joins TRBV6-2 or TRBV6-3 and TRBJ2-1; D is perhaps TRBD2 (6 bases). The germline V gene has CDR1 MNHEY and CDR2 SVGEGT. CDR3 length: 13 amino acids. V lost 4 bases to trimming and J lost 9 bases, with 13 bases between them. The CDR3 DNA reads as TGTGCCAGCAGTTGGGTACTGGGAGGTGAGCAGTTCTTC. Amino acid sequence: CASSWVLGGEQFF.

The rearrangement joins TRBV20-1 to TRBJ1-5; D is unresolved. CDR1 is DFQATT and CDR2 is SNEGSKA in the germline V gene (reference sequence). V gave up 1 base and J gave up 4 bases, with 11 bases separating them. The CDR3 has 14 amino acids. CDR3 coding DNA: TGCAGTGCTAGAGCCTACAGCCAGAATCAGCCCCAGCATTTT. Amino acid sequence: CSARAYSQNQPQHF.

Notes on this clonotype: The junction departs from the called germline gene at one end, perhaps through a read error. In DNA form, the CDR3 reads TGCACCAGCAGGTTAGCGGGCCCCTACGAGCAGTACTTC. Translating it yields CTSRLAGPYEQYF. V usage is TRBV10-2 and J usage is TRBJ2-7, with 7 bases lining up with TRBD2. CDR3 length: 13 residues. Germline CDR1 reads WSHSY; CDR2 reads SAAADI.

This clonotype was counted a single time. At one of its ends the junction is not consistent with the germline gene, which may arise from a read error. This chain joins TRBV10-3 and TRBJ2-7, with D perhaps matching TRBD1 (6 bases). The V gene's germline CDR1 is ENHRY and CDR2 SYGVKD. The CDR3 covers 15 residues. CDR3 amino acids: CAISDMGAPLYERYF. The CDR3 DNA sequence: TGTGCCATCAGTGATATGGGGGCTCCCCTCTACGAGCGGTACTTC.

The CDR3 DNA is TGCAGTGGAAGTGGGGGACAGGGGGTTTTCTTT. Encoded protein: CSGSGGQGVFF. The rearrangement uses TRBV20-1 and TRBJ1-1; 11 bases map to TRBD1. The CDR3 has 11 amino acids. The junction had 8 bases not matched to a gene; V was cut back by 7 bases and J by 13 bases. The germline gives CDR1 DFQATT, CDR2 SNEGSKA (reference sequence).

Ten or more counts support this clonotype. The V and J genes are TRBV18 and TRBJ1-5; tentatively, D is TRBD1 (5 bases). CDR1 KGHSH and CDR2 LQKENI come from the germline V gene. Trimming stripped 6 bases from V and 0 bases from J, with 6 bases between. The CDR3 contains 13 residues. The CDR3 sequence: CASSQGSNQPQHF. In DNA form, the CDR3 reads TGTGCCAGCTCCCAGGGTAGCAATCAGCCCCAGCATTTT.

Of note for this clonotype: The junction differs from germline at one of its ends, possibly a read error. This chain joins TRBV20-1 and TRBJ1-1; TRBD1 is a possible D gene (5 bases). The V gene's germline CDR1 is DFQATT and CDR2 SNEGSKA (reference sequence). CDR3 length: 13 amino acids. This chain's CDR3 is CSARGGTGIGASF. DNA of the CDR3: TGCAGTGCTAGAGGGGGGACGGGGATTGGGGCTTCCTTT.

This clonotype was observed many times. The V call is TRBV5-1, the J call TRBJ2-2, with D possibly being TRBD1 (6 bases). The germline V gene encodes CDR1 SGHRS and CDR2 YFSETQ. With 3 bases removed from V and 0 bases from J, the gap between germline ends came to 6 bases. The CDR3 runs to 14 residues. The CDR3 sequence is CASSWTANTGELFF. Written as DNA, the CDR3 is TGCGCCAGCAGCTGGACAGCGAACACCGGGGAGCTGTTTTTT. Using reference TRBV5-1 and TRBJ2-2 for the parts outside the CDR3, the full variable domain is KAGVTQTPRYLIKTRGQQVTLSCSPISGHRSVSWYQQTPGQGLQFLFEYFSETQRNKGNFPGRFSGRQFSNSRSEMNVSTLELGDSALYLCASSWTANTGELFFGEGSRLTVL.